The present T cell receptor beta chain was sequenced within a study of vaccination effects on CD4 cells after COVID-19. The ViraFEST assay expanded antigen-specific CD4+ T cells with viral peptide pools before sequencing. Cultured cells yielded isolated CD4+ T cells after less than 11 days. Everyone in the study got two shots of either the BNT162b2 or mRNA-1273 vaccine. Days 3 and 7 were when half the medium was replaced with IL-2 medium. About this clone itself: Its antigen is currently unknown.

Study conclusions and caveats: Clones from infection and from vaccination both contracted markedly late after vaccination. Convalescent patients were scarce, and early post-infection timepoints were absent.

The V and J ends lost 5 bases and 6 bases, in that order; junction bases with no gene match: 8. CDR1 and CDR2 from the germline V gene are LNHNV and YYDKDF (reference sequence). This CDR3 is 15 amino acids long. Using immunoSEQ multiplex PCR, the repertoire was profiled, and TCRdb retains in-frame clones only, with some absent. The profile shows 26,000 or so clones, under 90% of them singletons. The chain combines TRBV15 with TRBJ2-2; TRBD1 aligns across 8 bases. This sequence originates from a human donor who received a COVID-19 vaccine. Some clones in this sample may be carry-over from other donors' samples. This sample comprised CD4+ T cells from PBMCs cultured with HCoV-NL63 spike peptides, obtained after COVID-19 vaccination. The CDR3: CATSRQGSASGELFF. CDR3 nucleotides: TGTGCCACCAGCCGACAGGGGAGCGCATCCGGGGAGCTGTTTTTT.